This is a list of T cell receptor beta chains from one sample in a study of shared clonotypes between healthy human individuals. Using immunoSEQ multiplex PCR, the repertoire was profiled, and TCRdb retains in-frame clones only, with some absent. Of about 2.1 million clones listed, 90% to 95% were seen once; the top ten hold less than 2%. Sequencing used naive CD8+ T cells from PBMCs. These receptors were obtained from a man aged 18 to 30 in good health. Some clones in this sample may be carry-over from other donors' samples. CDR3s include the opening cysteine and the closing phenylalanine or tryptophan. A D gene is named only where the DNA matches it firmly. Clone size is not always given. Where it is, it says once, few, many or a class for expanded clones.

TRBJ2-3	.	.	12	TRBV28	CASSIRTDTQYF	TGTGCCAGCAGTATTCGGACAGATACGCAGTATTTT
TRBJ2-2	TRBD2	once	15	TRBV27	CASSLFPAGAGELFF	TGTGCCAGCAGTTTATTCCCAGCGGGAGCCGGGGAGCTGTTTTTT
TRBJ2-7	TRBD1	.	13	TRBV25-1	CASSETGVYEQYF	TGTGCCAGCAGTGAGACAGGGGTCTACGAGCAGTACTTC
TRBJ2-1	.	.	11	TRBV29-1	CSVLSRNEQFF	TGCAGCGTATTGTCGAGGAATGAGCAGTTCTTC
TRBJ2-7	.	once	17	TRBV19	CASSIAREGLRSYEQYF	TGTGCCAGTAGTATAGCTCGCGAGGGCCTTCGCTCCTACGAGCAGTACTTC
TRBJ2-1	.	.	14	TRBV7-6	CASSRDVGHNEQFF	TGTGCCAGCAGCCGAGACGTCGGGCACAATGAGCAGTTCTTC
TRBJ2-2	.	once	13	TRBV9	CASRAGNTGELFF	TGTGCCAGCCGGGCGGGAAACACCGGGGAGCTGTTTTTT
TRBJ2-1	.	.	14	TRBV27	CASSLRGVTNEQFF	TGTGCCAGCAGTTTAAGAGGGGTGACCAATGAGCAGTTCTTC
TRBJ2-1	.	.	12	TRBV13	CASSSVLGEQFF	TGTGCCAGCAGTTCGGTCTTGGGAGAGCAGTTCTTC
TRBJ1-4	.	once	16	TRBV7-9	CASSPRNRPSNEKLFF	TGTGCCAGCAGCCCTCGAAACAGACCCTCTAATGAAAAACTGTTTTTT